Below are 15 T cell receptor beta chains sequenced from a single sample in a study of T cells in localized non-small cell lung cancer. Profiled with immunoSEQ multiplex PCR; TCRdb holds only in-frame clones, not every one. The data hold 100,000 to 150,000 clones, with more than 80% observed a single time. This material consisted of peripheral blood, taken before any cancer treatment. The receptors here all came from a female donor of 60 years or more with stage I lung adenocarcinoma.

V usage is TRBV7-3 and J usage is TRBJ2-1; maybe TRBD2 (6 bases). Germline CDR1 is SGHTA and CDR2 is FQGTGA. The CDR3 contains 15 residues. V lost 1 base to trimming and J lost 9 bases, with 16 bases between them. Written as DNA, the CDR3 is TGTGCCAGCAGCTTAAATCCAGCGGAGGGTGGTGAGCAGTTCTTC. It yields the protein CASSLNPAEGGEQFF.

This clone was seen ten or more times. Written as DNA, the CDR3 is TGTGCCAGCAGCTTAGGCCTATTAGGGATAGCCAAAAACATTCAGTACTTC. Translated: CASSLGLLGIAKNIQYF. This sequence joins TRBV13 and TRBJ2-4; D is unresolved. The CDR3 is made up of 17 amino acids. V lost 0 bases and J lost 0, with 12 bases in between. CDR1 PRHDT and CDR2 FYEKMQ come from the germline V gene (reference sequence).

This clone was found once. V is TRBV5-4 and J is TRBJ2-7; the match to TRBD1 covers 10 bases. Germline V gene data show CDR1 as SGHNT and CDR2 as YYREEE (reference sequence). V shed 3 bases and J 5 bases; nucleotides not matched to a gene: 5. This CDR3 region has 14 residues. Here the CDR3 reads CASSSGQGRDEQYF. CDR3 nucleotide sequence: TGTGCCAGCAGCTCGGGACAGGGGAGGGACGAGCAGTACTTC.

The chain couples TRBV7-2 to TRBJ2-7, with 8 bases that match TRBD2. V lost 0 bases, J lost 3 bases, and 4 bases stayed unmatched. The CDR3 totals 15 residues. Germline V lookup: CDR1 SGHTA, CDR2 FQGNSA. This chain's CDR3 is CASSLASGNIYEQYF. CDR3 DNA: TGTGCCAGCAGCTTAGCTAGCGGGAACATCTACGAGCAGTACTTC.

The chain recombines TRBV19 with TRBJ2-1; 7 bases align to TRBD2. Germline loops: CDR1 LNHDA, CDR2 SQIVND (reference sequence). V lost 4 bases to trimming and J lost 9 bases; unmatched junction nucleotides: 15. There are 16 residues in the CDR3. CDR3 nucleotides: TGTGCCAGTAGTAAAGGGTCTAGCGGCTTGTTGGGTGAGCAGTTCTTC. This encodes CASSKGSSGLLGEQFF.

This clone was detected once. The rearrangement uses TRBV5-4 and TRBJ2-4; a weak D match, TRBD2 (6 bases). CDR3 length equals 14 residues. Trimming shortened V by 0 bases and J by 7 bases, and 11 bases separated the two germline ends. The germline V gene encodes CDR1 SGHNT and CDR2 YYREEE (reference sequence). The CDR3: CASSLGGVGNIQYF. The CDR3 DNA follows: TGTGCCAGCAGCTTGGGCGGGGTCGGGAACATTCAGTACTTC. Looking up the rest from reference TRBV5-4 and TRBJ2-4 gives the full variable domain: ETGVTQSPTHLIKTRGQQVTLRCSSQSGHNTVSWYQQALGQGPQFIFQYYREEENGRGNFPPRFSGLQFPNYSSELNVNALELDDSALYLCASSLGGVGNIQYFGAGTRLSVL.

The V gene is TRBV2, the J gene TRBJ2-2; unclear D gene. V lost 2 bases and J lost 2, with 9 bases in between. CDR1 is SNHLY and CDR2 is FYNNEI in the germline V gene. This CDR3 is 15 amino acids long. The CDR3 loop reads CASSESGYNTGELFF. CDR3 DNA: TGTGCCAGCAGTGAATCGGGCTATAACACCGGGGAGCTGTTTTTT. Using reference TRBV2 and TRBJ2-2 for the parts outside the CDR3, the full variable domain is EPEVTQTPSHQVTQMGQEVILRCVPISNHLYFYWYRQILGQKVEFLVSFYNNEISEKSEIFDDQFSVERPDGSNFTLKIRSTKLEDSAMYFCASSESGYNTGELFFGEGSRLTVL.

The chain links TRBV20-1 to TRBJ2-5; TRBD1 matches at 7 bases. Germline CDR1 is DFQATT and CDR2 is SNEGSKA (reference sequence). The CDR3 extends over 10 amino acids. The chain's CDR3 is CSRGQETQYF. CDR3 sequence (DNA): TGCAGCAGGGGGCAAGAGACCCAGTACTTC.

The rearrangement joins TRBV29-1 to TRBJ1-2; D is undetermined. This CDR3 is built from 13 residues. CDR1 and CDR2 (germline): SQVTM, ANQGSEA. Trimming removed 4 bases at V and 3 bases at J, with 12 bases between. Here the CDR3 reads CSVVGGADYGYTF. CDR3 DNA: TGCAGCGTTGTTGGTGGCGCGGACTATGGCTACACCTTC.

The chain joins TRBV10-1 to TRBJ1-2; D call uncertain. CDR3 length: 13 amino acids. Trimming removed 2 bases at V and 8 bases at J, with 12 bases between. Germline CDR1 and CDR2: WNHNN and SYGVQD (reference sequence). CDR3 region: CASSEGRLEGYTF. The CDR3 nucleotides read TGCGCCAGCAGTGAGGGGAGGCTGGAGGGCTACACCTTC.

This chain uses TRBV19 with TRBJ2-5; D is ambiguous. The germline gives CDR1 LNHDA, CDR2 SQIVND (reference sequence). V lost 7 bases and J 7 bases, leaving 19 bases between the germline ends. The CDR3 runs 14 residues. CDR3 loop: CASTLVGWVGTQYF. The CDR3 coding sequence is TGTGCCAGTACCCTTGTAGGTTGGGTTGGGACCCAGTACTTC.

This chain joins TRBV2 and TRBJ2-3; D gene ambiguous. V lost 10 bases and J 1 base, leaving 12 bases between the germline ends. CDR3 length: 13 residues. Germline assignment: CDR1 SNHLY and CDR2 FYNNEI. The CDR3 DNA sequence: TGTGCCACTCGGGTTTATGGCACAGATACGCAGTATTTT. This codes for CATRVYGTDTQYF.

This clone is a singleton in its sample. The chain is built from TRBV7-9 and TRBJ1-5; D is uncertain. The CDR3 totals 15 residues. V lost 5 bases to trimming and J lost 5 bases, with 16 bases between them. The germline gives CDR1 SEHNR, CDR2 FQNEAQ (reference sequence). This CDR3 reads CASSVGGVRDQPQHF. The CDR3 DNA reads TGTGCCAGCAGCGTAGGTGGGGTGAGGGATCAGCCCCAGCATTTT.

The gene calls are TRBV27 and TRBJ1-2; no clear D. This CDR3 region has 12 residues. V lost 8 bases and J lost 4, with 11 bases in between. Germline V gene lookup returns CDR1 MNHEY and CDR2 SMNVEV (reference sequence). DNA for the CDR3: TGTGCCAGCCGGGAGGGCCTCTATGGCTACACCTTC. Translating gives CASREGLYGYTF.

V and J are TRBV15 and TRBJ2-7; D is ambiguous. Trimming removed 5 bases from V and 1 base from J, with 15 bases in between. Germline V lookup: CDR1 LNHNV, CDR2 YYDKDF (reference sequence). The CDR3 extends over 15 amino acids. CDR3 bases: TGTGCCACCAGCGGGCCCCCATTGGGTTCCTACGAGCAGTACTTC. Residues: CATSGPPLGSYEQYF.